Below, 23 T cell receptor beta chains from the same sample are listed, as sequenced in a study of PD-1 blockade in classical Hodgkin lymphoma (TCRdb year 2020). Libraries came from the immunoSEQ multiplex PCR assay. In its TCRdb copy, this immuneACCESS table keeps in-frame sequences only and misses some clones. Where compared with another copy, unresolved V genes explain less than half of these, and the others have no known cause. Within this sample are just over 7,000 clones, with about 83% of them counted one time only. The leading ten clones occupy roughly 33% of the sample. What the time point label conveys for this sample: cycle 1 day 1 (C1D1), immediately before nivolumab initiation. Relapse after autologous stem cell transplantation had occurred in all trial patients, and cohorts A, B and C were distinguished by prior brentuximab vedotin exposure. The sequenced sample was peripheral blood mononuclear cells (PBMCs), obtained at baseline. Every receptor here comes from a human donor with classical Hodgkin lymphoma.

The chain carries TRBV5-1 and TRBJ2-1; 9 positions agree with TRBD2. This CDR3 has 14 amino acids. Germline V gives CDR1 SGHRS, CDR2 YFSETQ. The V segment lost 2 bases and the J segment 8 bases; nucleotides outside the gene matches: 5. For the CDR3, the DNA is TGCGCCAGCAGCTTAGTAGCGGGAGTCGATGAGCAGTTCTTC. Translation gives CASSLVAGVDEQFF.

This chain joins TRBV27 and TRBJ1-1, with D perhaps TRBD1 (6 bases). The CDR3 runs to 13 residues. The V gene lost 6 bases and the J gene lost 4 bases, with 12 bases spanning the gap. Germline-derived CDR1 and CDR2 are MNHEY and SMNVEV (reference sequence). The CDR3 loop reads CASRRTGSTEAFF. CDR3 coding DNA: TGTGCCAGCAGACGAACAGGGAGCACTGAAGCTTTCTTT.

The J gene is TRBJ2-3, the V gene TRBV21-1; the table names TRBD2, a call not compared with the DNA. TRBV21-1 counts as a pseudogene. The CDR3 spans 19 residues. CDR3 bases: TGTGCCAGCAGCAAATGGGTACAAGGGACTAGCGTAAGCACAGATACGCAGTATTTT. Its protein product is CASSKWVQGTSVSTDTQYF.

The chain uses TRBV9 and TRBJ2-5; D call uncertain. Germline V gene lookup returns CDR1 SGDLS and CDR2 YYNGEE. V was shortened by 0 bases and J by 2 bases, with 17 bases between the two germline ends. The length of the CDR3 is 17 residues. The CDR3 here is CASSVGPTSHQQETQYF. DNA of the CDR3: TGTGCCAGCAGCGTAGGACCGACGAGTCACCAACAAGAGACCCAGTACTTC.

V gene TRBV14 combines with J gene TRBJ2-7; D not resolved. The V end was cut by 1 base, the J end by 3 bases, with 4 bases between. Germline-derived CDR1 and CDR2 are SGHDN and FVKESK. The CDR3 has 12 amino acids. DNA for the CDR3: TGTGCCAGCAGCCAAGCCGGCTACGAGCAGTACTTC. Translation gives CASSQAGYEQYF.

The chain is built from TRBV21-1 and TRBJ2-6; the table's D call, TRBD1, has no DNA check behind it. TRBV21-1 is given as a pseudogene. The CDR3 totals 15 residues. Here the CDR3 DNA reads TGTGCCAGCAGCAGAACAGGGTCTGGGGCCAACGTCCTGACTTTC. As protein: CASSRTGSGANVLTF.

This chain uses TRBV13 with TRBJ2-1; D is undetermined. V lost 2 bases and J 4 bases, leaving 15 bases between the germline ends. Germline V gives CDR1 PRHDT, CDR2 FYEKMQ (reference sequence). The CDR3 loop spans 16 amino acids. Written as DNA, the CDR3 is TGTGCCAGCAGCTTAATTTTTAGCTCCCCTTACAATGAGCAGTTCTTC. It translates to CASSLIFSSPYNEQFF.

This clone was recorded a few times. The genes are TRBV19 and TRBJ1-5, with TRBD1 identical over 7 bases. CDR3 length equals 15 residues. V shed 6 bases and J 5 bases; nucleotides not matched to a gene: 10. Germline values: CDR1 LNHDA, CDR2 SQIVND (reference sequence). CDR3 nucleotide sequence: TGTGCCAGTAGCTCTCAACGGGACAGCTATCAGCCCCAGCATTTT. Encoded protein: CASSSQRDSYQPQHF.

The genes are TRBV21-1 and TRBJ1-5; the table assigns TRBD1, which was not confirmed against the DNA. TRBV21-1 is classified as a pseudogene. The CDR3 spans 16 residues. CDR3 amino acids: CASSRTRRDRDQPQHF. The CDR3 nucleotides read TGTGCCAGCAGCAGAACACGCCGGGACAGGGACCAGCCCCAGCATTTT.

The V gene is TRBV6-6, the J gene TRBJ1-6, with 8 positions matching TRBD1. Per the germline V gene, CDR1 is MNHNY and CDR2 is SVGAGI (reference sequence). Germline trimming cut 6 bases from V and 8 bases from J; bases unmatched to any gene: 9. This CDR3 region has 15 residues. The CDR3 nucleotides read TGTGCCAGCAGGAGTCCGGGGACAGGCCATTCACCCCTCCACTTT. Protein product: CASRSPGTGHSPLHF.

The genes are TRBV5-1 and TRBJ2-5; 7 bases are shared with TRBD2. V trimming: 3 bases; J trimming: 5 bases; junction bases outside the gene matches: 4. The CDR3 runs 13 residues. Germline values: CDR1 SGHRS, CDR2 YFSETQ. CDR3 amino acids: CASSWGLRETQYF. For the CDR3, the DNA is TGCGCCAGCAGCTGGGGACTACGGGAGACCCAGTACTTC.

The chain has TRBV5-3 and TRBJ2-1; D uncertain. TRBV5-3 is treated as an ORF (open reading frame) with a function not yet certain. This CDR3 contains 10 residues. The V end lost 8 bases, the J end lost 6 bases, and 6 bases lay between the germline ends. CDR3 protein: CASPCNEQFF. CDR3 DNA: TGTGCCAGTCCCTGCAATGAGCAGTTCTTC.

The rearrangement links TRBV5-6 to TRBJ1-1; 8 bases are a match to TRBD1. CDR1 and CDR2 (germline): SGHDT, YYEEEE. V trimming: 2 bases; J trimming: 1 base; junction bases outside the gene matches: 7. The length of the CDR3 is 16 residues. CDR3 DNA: TGTGCCAGCAGCTTTGTGCCCGGGACAGGGAACACTGAAGCTTTCTTT. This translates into CASSFVPGTGNTEAFF.

The CDR3 region is CASSLRGGANVLTF. The CDR3 coding sequence is TGTGCCAGCAGCTTACGCGGGGGGGCCAACGTCCTGACTTTC. The chain couples TRBV5-4 to TRBJ2-6; D possibly corresponds to TRBD2 (5 bases). V dropped 2 bases and J dropped 4 bases, with 7 bases sitting between them. CDR3 length: 14 amino acids. The germline gives CDR1 SGHNT, CDR2 YYREEE (reference sequence).

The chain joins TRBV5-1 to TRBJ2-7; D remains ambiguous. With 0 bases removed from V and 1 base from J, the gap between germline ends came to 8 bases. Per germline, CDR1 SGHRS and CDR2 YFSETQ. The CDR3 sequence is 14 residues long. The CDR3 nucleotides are TGCGCCAGCAGCTTGGAACAGAGTTCCTACGAGCAGTACTTC. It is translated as CASSLEQSSYEQYF.

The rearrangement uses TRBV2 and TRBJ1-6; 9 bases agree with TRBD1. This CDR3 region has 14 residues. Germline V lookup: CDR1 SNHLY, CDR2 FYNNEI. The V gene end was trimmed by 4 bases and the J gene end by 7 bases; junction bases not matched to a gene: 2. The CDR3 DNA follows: TGTGCCAGCAGTGGTGGGACAGGGAATTCACCCCTCCACTTT. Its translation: CASSGGTGNSPLHF.

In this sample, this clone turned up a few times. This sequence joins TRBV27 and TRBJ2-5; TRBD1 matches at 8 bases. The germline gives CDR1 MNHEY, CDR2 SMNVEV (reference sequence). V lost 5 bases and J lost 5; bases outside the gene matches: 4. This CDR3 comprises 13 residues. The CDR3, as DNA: TGTGCCAGCAGTCACAGGGGGGAGGAGACCCAGTACTTC. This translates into CASSHRGEETQYF.

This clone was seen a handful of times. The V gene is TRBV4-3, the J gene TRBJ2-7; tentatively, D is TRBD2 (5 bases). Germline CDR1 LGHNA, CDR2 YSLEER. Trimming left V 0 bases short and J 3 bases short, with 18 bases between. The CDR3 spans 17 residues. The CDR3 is CASSQDPFSGMGYEQYF. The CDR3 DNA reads TGCGCCAGCAGCCAAGACCCATTCAGCGGCATGGGCTACGAGCAGTACTTC.

The CDR3 DNA sequence: TGCGCCAGCAGCCCAACCGGGACTGCTCCAGATACGCAGTATTTT. Translating it yields CASSPTGTAPDTQYF. V is TRBV5-1 and J is TRBJ2-3; TRBD2 might be the D (6 bases). This CDR3 spans 15 amino acids. Germline loops: CDR1 SGHRS, CDR2 YFSETQ. Trimming pared 4 bases from V and 4 bases from J, leaving 16 bases between.

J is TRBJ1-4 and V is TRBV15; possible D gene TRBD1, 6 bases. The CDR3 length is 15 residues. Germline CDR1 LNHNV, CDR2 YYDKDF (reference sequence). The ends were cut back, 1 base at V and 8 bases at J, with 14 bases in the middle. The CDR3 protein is CATSRGWAGVEKLFF. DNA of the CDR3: TGTGCCACCAGCAGAGGTTGGGCAGGGGTGGAAAAACTGTTTTTT.

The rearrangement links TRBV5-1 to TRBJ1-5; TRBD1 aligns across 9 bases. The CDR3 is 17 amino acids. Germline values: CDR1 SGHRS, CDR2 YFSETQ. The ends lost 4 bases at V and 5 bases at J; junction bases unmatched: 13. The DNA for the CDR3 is TGCGCCAGCAGCCTACGTCCCGGGACAGGGCGCTATCAGCCCCAGCATTTT. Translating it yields CASSLRPGTGRYQPQHF. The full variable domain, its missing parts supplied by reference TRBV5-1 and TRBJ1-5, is KAGVTQTPRYLIKTRGQQVTLSCSPISGHRSVSWYQQTPGQGLQFLFEYFSETQRNKGNFPGRFSGRQFSNSRSEMNVSTLELGDSALYLCASSLRPGTGRYQPQHFGDGTRLSIL.

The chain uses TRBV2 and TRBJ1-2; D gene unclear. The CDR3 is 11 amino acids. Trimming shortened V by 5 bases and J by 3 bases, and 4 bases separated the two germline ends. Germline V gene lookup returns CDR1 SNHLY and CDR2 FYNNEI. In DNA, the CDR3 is TGTGCCAGCAGTACGGACTATGGCTACACCTTC. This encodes CASSTDYGYTF.

The CDR3 nucleotides are TGTGCCAGTAGTGCTCCGGGACGTAGGATGGGGGAGCAGTACTTC. Translating gives CASSAPGRRMGEQYF. V is TRBV19 and J is TRBJ2-7; TRBD1 or TRBD2 may be the D gene (5 bases each). Germline-derived CDR1 and CDR2 are LNHDA and SQIVND (reference sequence). This CDR3 has 15 residues. With 5 bases removed from V and 7 bases from J, the gap between germline ends came to 21 bases.